This TCR beta chain was found in a study of blood T cell repertoires in COVID-19. The overall study: Material from acute and convalescent COVID-19 was sourced from the United States, Italy and Spain.

Using immunoSEQ multiplex PCR, the repertoire was profiled, and TCRdb retains in-frame clones only, with some absent. Of some 180,000 clones listed, over 75% are singletons. This CDR3 spans 16 amino acids. From germline, CDR1 is KGHSH and CDR2 LQKENI. The germline V and J ends were trimmed by 1 base and 1 base, with 12 bases remaining between them. Sequenced material: peripheral blood. The clonotype originates from a man aged 45 to 65 with acute or convalescent COVID-19. The chain is built from TRBV18 and TRBJ2-3; D may be TRBD2 (6 bases). CDR3 nucleotide sequence: TGTGCCAGCTCACCACGATCGGGAGAGCGCACAGATACGCAGTATTTT. Protein: CASSPRSGERTDTQYF.